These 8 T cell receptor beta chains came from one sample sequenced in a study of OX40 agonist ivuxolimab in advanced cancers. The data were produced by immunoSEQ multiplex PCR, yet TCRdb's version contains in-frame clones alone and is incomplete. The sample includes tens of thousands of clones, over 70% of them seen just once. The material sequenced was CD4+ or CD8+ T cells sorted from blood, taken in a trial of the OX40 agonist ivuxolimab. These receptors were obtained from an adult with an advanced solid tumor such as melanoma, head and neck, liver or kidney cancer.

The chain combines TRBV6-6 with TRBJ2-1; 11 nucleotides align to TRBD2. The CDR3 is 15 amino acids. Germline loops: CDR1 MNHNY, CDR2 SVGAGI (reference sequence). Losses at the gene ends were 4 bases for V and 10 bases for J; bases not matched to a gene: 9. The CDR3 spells CASSLAGGLLYEQFF. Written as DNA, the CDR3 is TGTGCCAGCAGTTTAGCGGGGGGGCTTCTTTACGAGCAGTTCTTC.

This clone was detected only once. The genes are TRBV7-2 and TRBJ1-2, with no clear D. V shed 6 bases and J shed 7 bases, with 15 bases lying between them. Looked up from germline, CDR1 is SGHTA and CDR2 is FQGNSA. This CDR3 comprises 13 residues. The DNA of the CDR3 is TGTGCCAGCAGACCTATGACCCTGAGTGGCTACACCTTC. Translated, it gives CASRPMTLSGYTF.

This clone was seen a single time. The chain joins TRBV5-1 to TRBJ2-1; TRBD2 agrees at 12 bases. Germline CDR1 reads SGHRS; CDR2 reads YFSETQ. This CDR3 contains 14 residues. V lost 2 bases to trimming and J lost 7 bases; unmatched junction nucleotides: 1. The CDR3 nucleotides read TGCGCCAGCAGCTTAGGGACTAGCGGGAATGAGCAGTTCTTC. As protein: CASSLGTSGNEQFF. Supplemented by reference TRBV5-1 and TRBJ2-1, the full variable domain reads KAGVTQTPRYLIKTRGQQVTLSCSPISGHRSVSWYQQTPGQGLQFLFEYFSETQRNKGNFPGRFSGRQFSNSRSEMNVSTLELGDSALYLCASSLGTSGNEQFFGPGTRLTVL.

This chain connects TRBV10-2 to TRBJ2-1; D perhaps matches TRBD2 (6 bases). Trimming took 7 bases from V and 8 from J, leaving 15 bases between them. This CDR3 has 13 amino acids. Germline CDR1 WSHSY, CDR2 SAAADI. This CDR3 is CASKWTTIDEQFF. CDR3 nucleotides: TGCGCCAGCAAATGGACTACCATAGATGAGCAGTTCTTC.

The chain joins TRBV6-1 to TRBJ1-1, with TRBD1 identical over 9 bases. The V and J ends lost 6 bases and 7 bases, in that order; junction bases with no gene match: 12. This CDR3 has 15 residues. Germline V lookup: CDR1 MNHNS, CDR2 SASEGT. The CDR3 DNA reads TGTGCCAGCAGCGACAGGGGGACCATTTTAGTTGAAGCTTTCTTT. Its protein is CASSDRGTILVEAFF.

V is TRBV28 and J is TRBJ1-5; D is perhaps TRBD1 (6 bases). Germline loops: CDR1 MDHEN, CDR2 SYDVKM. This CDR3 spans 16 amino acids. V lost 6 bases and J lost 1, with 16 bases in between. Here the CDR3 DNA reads TGTGCCAGCAGCCAACCCAGGGGCGCAAGCAATCAGCCCCAGCATTTT. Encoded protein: CASSQPRGASNQPQHF. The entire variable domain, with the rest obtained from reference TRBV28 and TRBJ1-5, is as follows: DVKVTQSSRYLVKRTGEKVFLECVQDMDHENMFWYRQDPGLGLRLIYFSYDVKMKEKGDIPEGYSVSREKKERFSLILESASTNQTSMYLCASSQPRGASNQPQHFGDGTRLSIL.

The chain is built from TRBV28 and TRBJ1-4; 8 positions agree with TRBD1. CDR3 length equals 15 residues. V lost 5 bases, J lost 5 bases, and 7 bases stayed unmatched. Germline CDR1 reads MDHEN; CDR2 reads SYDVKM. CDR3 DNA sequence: TGTGCCAGCAGTCGAGCAGGGGGCAAGAATGAAAAACTGTTTTTT. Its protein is CASSRAGGKNEKLFF.

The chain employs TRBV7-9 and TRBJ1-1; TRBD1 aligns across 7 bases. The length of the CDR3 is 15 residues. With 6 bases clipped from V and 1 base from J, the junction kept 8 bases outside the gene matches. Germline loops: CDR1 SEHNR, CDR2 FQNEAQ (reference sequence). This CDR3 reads CASRIYRGWNTEAFF. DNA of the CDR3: TGTGCCAGCAGGATTTACAGGGGATGGAACACTGAAGCTTTCTTT. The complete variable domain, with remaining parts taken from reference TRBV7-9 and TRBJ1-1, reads DTGVSQNPRHKITKRGQNVTFRCDPISEHNRLYWYRQTLGQGPEFLTYFQNEAQLEKSRLLSDRFSAERPKGSFSTLEIQRTEQGDSAMYLCASRIYRGWNTEAFFGQGTRLTVV.